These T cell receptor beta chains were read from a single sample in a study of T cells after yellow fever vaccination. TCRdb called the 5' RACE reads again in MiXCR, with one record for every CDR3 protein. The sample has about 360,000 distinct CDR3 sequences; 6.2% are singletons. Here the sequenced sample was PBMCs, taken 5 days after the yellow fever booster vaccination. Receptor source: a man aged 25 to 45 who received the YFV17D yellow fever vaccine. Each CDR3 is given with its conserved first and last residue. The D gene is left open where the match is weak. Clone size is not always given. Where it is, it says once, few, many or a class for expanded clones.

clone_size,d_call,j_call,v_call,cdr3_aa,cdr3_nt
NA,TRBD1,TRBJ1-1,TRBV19,CASSRVQGRARTEAFF,TGTGCCAGTAGCAGGGTACAGGGGCGAGCAAGGACTGAAGCTTTCTTT
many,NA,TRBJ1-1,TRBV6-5,CASRQSNTEAFF,TGTGCCAGCAGGCAGTCGAACACTGAAGCTTTCTTT
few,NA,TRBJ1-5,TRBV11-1,CASSFSFPDSLYNQPQHF,TGTGCCAGCAGCTTTTCTTTTCCTGACAGCCTCTACAATCAGCCCCAGCATTTT
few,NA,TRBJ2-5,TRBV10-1,CASSETFQETQYF,TGCGCCAGCAGTGAAACGTTCCAAGAGACCCAGTACTTC
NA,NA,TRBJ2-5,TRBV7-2,CASSLGDRKETQYF,TGTGCCAGCAGCTTAGGAGATAGGAAGGAGACCCAGTACTTC
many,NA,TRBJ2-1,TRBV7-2,CASSALLQENEQFF,TGTGCCAGCAGCGCACTCTTACAGGAGAATGAGCAGTTCTTC
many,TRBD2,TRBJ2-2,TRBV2,CASTPHSGSAGELFF,TGTGCCAGCACCCCACATAGCGGGAGCGCCGGGGAGCTGTTTTTT
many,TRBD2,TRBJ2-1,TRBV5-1,CASTLRSEVAGVNEQFF,TGCGCCAGCACCTTACGCTCTGAGGTAGCGGGAGTTAATGAGCAGTTCTTC
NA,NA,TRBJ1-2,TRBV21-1,CASSNRAYIRGKYGYTF,TGTGCCAGCAGCAATCGGGCCTACATTCGGGGGAAATATGGCTACACCTTC
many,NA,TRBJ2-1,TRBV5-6,CASSLVVVLGNEQFF,TGTGCCAGCAGCTTGGTAGTCGTTCTGGGTAATGAGCAGTTCTTC
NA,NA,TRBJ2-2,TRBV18,CASSPGGVTGELFF,TGTGCCAGCTCACCGGGGGGAGTAACCGGGGAGCTGTTTTTT
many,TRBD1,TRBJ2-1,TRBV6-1,CASRTGTGGNEQFF,TGTGCCAGCAGGACCGGAACAGGGGGCAATGAGCAGTTCTTC
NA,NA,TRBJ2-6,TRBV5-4,CASSLQPGTGANVLTF,TGTGCCAGCAGCTTGCAGCCGGGTACTGGGGCCAACGTCCTGACTTTC
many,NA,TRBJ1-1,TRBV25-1,CASSEYWGSTNTEAFF,TGTGCCAGCAGTGAATATTGGGGCAGTACGAACACTGAAGCTTTCTTT
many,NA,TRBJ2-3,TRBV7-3,CASSASASTDTQYF,TGTGCCAGCAGCGCAAGCGCTAGCACAGATACGCAGTATTTT
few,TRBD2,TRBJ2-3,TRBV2,CASNRGLAGTTQYF,TGTGCCAGCAACCGAGGACTAGCGGGAACTACGCAGTATTTT
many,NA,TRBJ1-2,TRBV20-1,CSARGGNYGYTF,TGCAGTGCTAGGGGGGGGAACTATGGCTACACCTTC
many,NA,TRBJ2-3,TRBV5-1,CASSLGGADTQYF,TGCGCCAGCAGCTTGGGGGGTGCAGATACGCAGTATTTT